These 2 T cell receptor beta chains originate from one sample sequenced in a study of cytomegalovirus exposure and HLA in healthy donors. TCRdb's table, derived via immunoSEQ multiplex PCR, lists solely in-frame clones and lacks some. The sample includes around 70,000 clones, about 95% of them seen just once. The sample comprised PBMCs. Receptor source: a young man in good health and CMV-seronegative.

V gene TRBV18 combines with J gene TRBJ2-6, with 8 bases that match TRBD1. Germline assignment: CDR1 KGHSH and CDR2 LQKENI. Germline trimming cut 1 base from V and 3 bases from J; bases unmatched to any gene: 8. This CDR3 is 18 amino acids long. The DNA for the CDR3 is TGTGCCAGCTCACCACTTGGACAGGGACAAAGTGGGGCCAACGTCCTGACTTTC. This gives the protein CASSPLGQGQSGANVLTF. Drawing the rest from reference TRBV18 and TRBJ2-6, the complete variable domain is NAGVMQNPRHLVRRRGQEARLRCSPMKGHSHVYWYRQLPEEGLKFMVYLQKENIIDESGMPKERFSAEFPKEGPSILRIQQVVRGDSAAYFCASSPLGQGQSGANVLTFGAGSRLTVL.

The rearrangement links TRBV5-1 to TRBJ1-2; tentative D call: TRBD1 (5 bases). The CDR3 has 13 residues. Per the germline V gene, CDR1 is SGHRS and CDR2 is YFSETQ. Trimming pared 6 bases from V and 4 bases from J, leaving 13 bases between. This CDR3 is CASTGTGVYGYTF. The CDR3 nucleotides read TGCGCCAGCACCGGGACTGGAGTCTATGGCTACACCTTC. Combining the CDR3 with reference TRBV5-1 and TRBJ1-2 gives the whole variable domain KAGVTQTPRYLIKTRGQQVTLSCSPISGHRSVSWYQQTPGQGLQFLFEYFSETQRNKGNFPGRFSGRQFSNSRSEMNVSTLELGDSALYLCASTGTGVYGYTFGSGTRLTVV.